Listed below are T cell receptor beta chains from one sample, sequenced in a study of T cell responses to AZD1222 COVID-19 vaccine. The protocol was immunoSEQ multiplex PCR, while the TCRdb copy is restricted to in-frame clones and leaves out a portion. Seen here are 95,000 to 150,000 clones, around 87% observed once, and the top ten hold 1% to 1.5%. The sequenced sample was peripheral blood, obtained on day 0 of AZD1222 vaccination. These receptors all come from an adult in good health. Both conserved end residues are part of each CDR3. D genes are given only for firm matches. Only some rows state a clone size, as once, few, many or a class for expanded clones.

d_gene	abundance	v_gene	j_gene	CDR3aa	CDR3nt
-	-	TRBV4-2	TRBJ1-2	CASSPDRLNYGYTF	TGTGCCAGCAGCCCCGACCGCCTGAACTATGGCTACACCTTC
TRBD2	-	TRBV7-7	TRBJ2-5	CASSLGGGRAQETQYF	TGTGCCAGCAGCTTAGGCGGGGGAAGGGCCCAAGAGACCCAGTACTTC
-	once	TRBV5-1	TRBJ2-7	CASSRSSGLNEQYF	TGCGCCAGCAGCCGAAGTAGCGGTCTTAACGAGCAGTACTTC
TRBD1	-	TRBV4-3	TRBJ1-3	CASSLGTASGNTIYF	TGCGCCAGCAGCCTCGGGACAGCCTCTGGAAACACCATATATTTT
-	-	TRBV4-1	TRBJ1-2	CASSQDRGAGYGYTF	TGCGCCAGCAGCCAAGATCGAGGGGCTGGCTATGGCTACACCTTC
TRBD1	-	TRBV7-2	TRBJ2-1	CASRPGQGYHEQFF	TGTGCCAGCAGGCCGGGACAGGGTTACCATGAGCAGTTCTTC
TRBD1	-	TRBV18	TRBJ2-7	CASSPRTGGEQYF	TGTGCCAGCTCACCAAGGACAGGGGGCGAGCAGTACTTC
TRBD2	-	TRBV5-4	TRBJ2-3	CASRLAGGGTDTQYF	TGTGCCAGCAGATTAGCGGGGGGGGGCACAGATACGCAGTATTTT
-	-	TRBV5-6	TRBJ1-5	CASSLRPFTNQPQHF	TGTGCCAGCAGCCTACGTCCATTCACCAATCAGCCCCAGCATTTT
TRBD2	-	TRBV5-3	TRBJ2-4	CARRRLAGGLAKNIQYF	TGTGCCAGAAGAAGGCTAGCGGGGGGACTAGCCAAAAACATTCAGTACTTC
-	-	TRBV25-1	TRBJ1-2	CASTERTGGYTF	TGTGCCAGCACCGAGCGGACTGGGGGCTACACCTTC
-	-	TRBV15	TRBJ1-6	CATSREGGRVSYNSPLHF	TGTGCCACCAGCAGAGAGGGTGGCAGGGTCTCCTATAATTCACCCCTCCACTTT
-	-	TRBV2	TRBJ1-5	CASSGRRGSSGNQPQHF	TGTGCCAGCAGTGGTCGGAGGGGCAGCAGTGGCAATCAGCCCCAGCATTTT
-	-	TRBV27	TRBJ2-7	CASSSVTAYEQYF	TGTGCCAGCAGTTCGGTGACAGCCTACGAGCAGTACTTC
-	-	TRBV7-2	TRBJ2-2	CASSLLVGELFF	TGTGCCAGCAGCTTGTTGGTCGGGGAGCTGTTTTTT
-	-	TRBV29-1	TRBJ1-1	CSASPAALNTEAFF	TGCAGCGCCTCCCCCGCAGCCTTGAACACTGAAGCTTTCTTT
TRBD1	-	TRBV19	TRBJ2-7	CASRPRDRAYEQYF	TGTGCCAGTAGACCTAGGGACAGAGCCTACGAGCAGTACTTC
TRBD1	-	TRBV5-1	TRBJ2-3	CASSQGTGGPDTQYF	TGCGCCAGCAGCCAAGGGACAGGGGGCCCAGATACGCAGTATTTT
TRBD1	-	TRBV2	TRBJ1-5	CASSPRRAGQAYSNQPQHF	TGTGCCAGCAGCCCCCGGAGGGCGGGACAGGCCTATAGCAATCAGCCCCAGCATTTT
-	-	TRBV27	TRBJ2-2	CASSLWGAVNTGELFF	TGTGCCAGCAGTTTATGGGGGGCCGTGAACACCGGGGAGCTGTTTTTT
-	few	TRBV7-9	TRBJ1-1	CASSPTQITEAFF	TGTGCCAGCAGCCCGACCCAGATCACTGAAGCTTTCTTT
-	-	TRBV11-2	TRBJ1-4	CASSLVWGTNEKLFF	TGTGCCAGCAGCTTAGTTTGGGGCACTAATGAAAAACTGTTTTTT
-	few	TRBV27	TRBJ1-1	CASSLSTGITEAFF	TGTGCCAGCAGTCTCTCGACAGGTATCACTGAAGCTTTCTTT
-	-	TRBV29-1	TRBJ2-3	CSVLSGGTDTQYF	TGCAGCGTCCTCTCAGGGGGCACAGATACGCAGTATTTT
-	-	TRBV7-9	TRBJ2-7	CASSLSRQASSEQYF	TGTGCCAGCAGCTTGAGTCGTCAGGCCTCCTCCGAGCAGTACTTC
-	-	TRBV15	TRBJ1-2	CATSRRQEHGYTF	TGTGCCACCAGCAGGAGACAAGAACACGGCTACACCTTC
-	-	TRBV18	TRBJ2-7	CASSPLSHEQYF	TGTGCCAGCTCACCACTGAGCCACGAGCAGTACTTC
-	-	TRBV27	TRBJ2-1	CASSFGTREQFF	TGTGCCAGCAGTTTCGGGACCAGGGAGCAGTTCTTC
-	-	TRBV5-1	TRBJ1-2	CASSLDPLSYGYTF	TGCGCCAGCAGCTTGGATCCGCTGAGCTATGGCTACACCTTC
TRBD2	-	TRBV2	TRBJ2-3	CASRPGIAGGASTDTQYF	TGTGCCAGCAGGCCGGGGATAGCGGGGGGCGCTAGCACAGATACGCAGTATTTT
TRBD1	-	TRBV27	TRBJ2-7	CASSRDSTYEQYF	TGTGCCAGCAGCCGGGACAGCACCTACGAGCAGTACTTC
TRBD2	-	TRBV27	TRBJ2-1	CAITVGGSSYNEQFF	TGTGCCATCACCGTCGGGGGGAGCTCCTACAATGAGCAGTTCTTC
-	once	TRBV30	TRBJ1-2	CAWSVGSGYGYTF	TGTGCCTGGAGTGTGGGGAGTGGTTATGGCTACACCTTC
TRBD1	few	TRBV13	TRBJ2-4	CASSPTGTGELNIQYF	TGTGCCAGCAGCCCCACTGGGACAGGGGAGCTGAACATTCAGTACTTC
-	-	TRBV6-5	TRBJ2-2	CASKRGYGELFF	TGTGCCAGCAAGAGGGGTTACGGGGAGCTGTTTTTT
-	few	TRBV6-1	TRBJ1-5	CASSEGAPGQPQHF	TGTGCCAGCAGTGAAGGTGCGCCAGGGCAGCCCCAGCATTTT
-	-	TRBV30	TRBJ2-2	CAWSSRGRNTGELFF	TGTGCCTGGAGTAGCCGGGGAAGGAACACCGGGGAGCTGTTTTTT
-	-	TRBV29-1	TRBJ1-2	CSVDRQGSSYGYTF	TGCAGCGTTGACCGGCAGGGAAGCAGCTATGGCTACACCTTC
-	once	TRBV11-2	TRBJ1-2	CASSLEPGGYGYTF	TGTGCCAGCAGCTTAGAGCCCGGCGGGTATGGCTACACCTTC
-	-	TRBV6-5	TRBJ1-3	CASMQVSGNTIYF	TGTGCCAGCATGCAGGTCTCTGGAAACACCATATATTTT
TRBD1	-	TRBV10-3	TRBJ1-4	CAISDKGQPNEKLFF	TGTGCCATCAGTGACAAGGGACAGCCTAATGAAAAACTGTTTTTT
-	-	TRBV19	TRBJ1-1	CASSTYFGTEAFF	TGTGCCAGTAGTACCTACTTTGGGACTGAAGCTTTCTTT
-	-	TRBV4-2	TRBJ2-1	CASGDEQFF	TGTGCCAGCGGGGATGAGCAGTTCTTC
-	-	TRBV19	TRBJ1-1	CASSIGRNTEAFF	TGTGCCAGTAGTATAGGCAGGAACACTGAAGCTTTCTTT
-	-	TRBV6-4	TRBJ1-1	CASSESQGNPEAFF	TGTGCCAGCAGTGAATCTCAGGGAAATCCTGAAGCTTTCTTT
-	-	TRBV28	TRBJ2-7	CASSAGRLVSYEQYF	TGTGCCAGCAGTGCGGGACGGCTAGTTTCCTACGAGCAGTACTTC
TRBD1	-	TRBV10-3	TRBJ1-2	CAISGQGEGRYGYTF	TGTGCCATCAGCGGACAGGGGGAAGGTCGCTATGGCTACACCTTC
-	-	TRBV6-5	TRBJ1-1	CASSYSVALNTEAFF	TGTGCCAGCAGTTACTCGGTAGCGCTGAACACTGAAGCTTTCTTT
-	once	TRBV5-8	TRBJ1-3	CASSLVTRASGNTIYF	TGTGCCAGCAGCTTGGTAACCCGAGCCTCTGGAAACACCATATATTTT
-	-	TRBV4-1	TRBJ2-1	CASSQVPSRGPRALGQFF	TGCGCCAGCAGCCAGGTACCGAGCCGTGGCCCCCGCGCCCTAGGGCAGTTCTTC
-	-	TRBV6-6	TRBJ2-7	CASGRDGYEQYF	TGTGCCAGCGGAAGAGACGGATACGAGCAGTACTTC
-	few	TRBV6-5	TRBJ1-1	CASRRGGFPEAFF	TGTGCCAGCCGACGGGGGGGCTTCCCTGAAGCTTTCTTT
TRBD2	-	TRBV3-1/TRBV3-2	TRBJ2-7	CASSQGTSGVYEQYF	TGTGCCAGCAGCCAAGGGACTAGCGGGGTCTACGAGCAGTACTTC
-	-	TRBV3-1/TRBV3-2	TRBJ1-5	CASSQDATDSNQPQHF	TGTGCCAGCAGCCAAGATGCGACGGATAGCAATCAGCCCCAGCATTTT
-	-	TRBV7-2	TRBJ1-4	CASSSRVNEKLFF	TGTGCCAGCAGCTCCAGGGTAAACGAAAAACTGTTTTTT